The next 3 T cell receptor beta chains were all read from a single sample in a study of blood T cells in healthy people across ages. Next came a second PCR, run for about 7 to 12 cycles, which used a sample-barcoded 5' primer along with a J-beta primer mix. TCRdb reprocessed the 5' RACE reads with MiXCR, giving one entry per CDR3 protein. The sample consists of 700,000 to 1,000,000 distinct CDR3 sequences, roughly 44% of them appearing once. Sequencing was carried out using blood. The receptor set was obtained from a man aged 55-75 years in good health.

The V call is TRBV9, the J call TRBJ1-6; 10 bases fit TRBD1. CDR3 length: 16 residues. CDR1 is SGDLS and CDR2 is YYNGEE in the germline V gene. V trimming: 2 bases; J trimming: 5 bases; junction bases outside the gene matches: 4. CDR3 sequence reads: CASSVDRGPDNSPLHF. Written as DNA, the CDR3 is TGTGCCAGCAGCGTCGACAGGGGGCCTGATAATTCACCCCTCCACTTT.

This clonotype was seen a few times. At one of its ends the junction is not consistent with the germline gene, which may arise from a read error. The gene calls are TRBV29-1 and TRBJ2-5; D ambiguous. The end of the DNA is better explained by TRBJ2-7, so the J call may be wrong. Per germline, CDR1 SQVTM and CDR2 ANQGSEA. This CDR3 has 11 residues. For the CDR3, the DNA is TGCAGCGGTGAAGTCTCCTACGAGCAGTACTTC. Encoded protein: CSGEVSYEQYF.

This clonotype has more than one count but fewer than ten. CDR3 amino acids: CSARDGGRDFNEQFF. In DNA, the CDR3 is TGCAGTGCTAGAGACGGCGGGAGGGATTTCAATGAGCAGTTCTTC. V gene TRBV20-1 combines with J gene TRBJ2-1; 9 bases align to TRBD2. Germline CDR1 DFQATT, CDR2 SNEGSKA (reference sequence). The junction had 6 bases not matched to a gene; V was cut back by 0 bases and J by 6 bases. The CDR3 length is 15 residues.